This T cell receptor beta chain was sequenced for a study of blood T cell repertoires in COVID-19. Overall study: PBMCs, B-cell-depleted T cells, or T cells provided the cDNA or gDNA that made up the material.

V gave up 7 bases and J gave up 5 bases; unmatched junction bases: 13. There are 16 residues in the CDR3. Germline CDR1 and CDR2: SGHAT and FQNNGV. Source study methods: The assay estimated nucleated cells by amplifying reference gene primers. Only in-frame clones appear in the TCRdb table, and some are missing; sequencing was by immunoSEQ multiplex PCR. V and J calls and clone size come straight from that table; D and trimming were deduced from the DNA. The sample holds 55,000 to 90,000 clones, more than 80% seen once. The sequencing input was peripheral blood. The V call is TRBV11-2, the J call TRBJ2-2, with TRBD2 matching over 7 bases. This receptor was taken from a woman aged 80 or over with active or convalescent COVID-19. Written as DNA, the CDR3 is TGTGCCAGCACCAAAATTTCTAGCGGTGGTACCGGGGAGCTGTTTTTT. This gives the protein CASTKISSGGTGELFF.